Sequencing of this T cell receptor (beta chain) was carried out in a study of regulatory T cells in long-lasting Graves disease (dated by TCRdb to the early 2020s). Describing the broader study: Persistent Graves' disease meant more than 5 years of antithyroid drug treatment with TSH receptor autoantibodies that stayed positive. Antithyroid drugs had been taken for approximately ten years on average by persistent Graves' disease patients in the clinical cohort. TCR sequencing covered around 13 persistent and 20 or so newly diagnosed Graves' disease patients, 33 samples in total. This study used TCR sequencing and RNA sequencing of peripheral blood to compare persistent Graves' disease patients against newly diagnosed Graves' disease patients. The study took place in China and was registered as a clinical trial. Paper-wide results and their limitations: Persistent Graves' disease patients showed lower TCR Shannon entropy and fewer highly expanded clones than newly diagnosed patients, suggesting clonal expansion. Persistent patients shared more public clonotypes among themselves (around 2,500) than newly diagnosed patients did (roughly 910). Sequencing and analysis were limited to the TCR beta chain. Because the primary lesion, thyroid tissue, could not be accessed, the study looked at peripheral blood alone. The authors acknowledged the small sample size as a limitation that may reduce accuracy. Persistent disease showed preferential use of TRBV28, TRBJ1-2 and TRBJ2-5, whereas newly diagnosed disease favored TRBV20-1 and TRBJ2-1.

Library generation was performed with multiplex PCR. TCRdb records Illumina HiSeq 4000 as the sequencer. To build TCR beta libraries, CDR3 regions were amplified by Arm-PCR using iRepertoire HTBI primers. Gel purification was performed on PCR products prior to sequencing. In the source study's methods: Gene usage analysis of CDR3 amino acid clonotypes relied on the roughly 58 TRBV and over 13 TRBJ segments identified across samples. COPE and FqMerger were used to merge filtered high-quality paired reads into contigs. BLAST was used to align contigs to IMGT TRBV, TRBD and TRBJ reference genes, and CDR3 was defined according to IMGT. Clonotypes above 0.1% frequency were classified as highly expanded clones. Shannon entropy was used to measure repertoire diversity, and the Gini coefficient was used to measure V-J evenness. Clonotypes shared by more than one individual were considered public. The public reads were reprocessed in TCRdb via fastp at Q25 and MiXCR, keeping in-frame beta chains. CDR3 protein duplicates are merged, each entry listing the most common genes and DNA. The V and J calls were determined by TCRdb, not by the authors. For this sample there are a few hundred thousand distinct CDR3 sequences; about 20% appear just once. The ten largest account for 13% of the sample.

Sample time point, as interpreted from the label and publication: persistent/refractory GD, antithyroid drugs over 5 years with positive TRAb. For both TCR sequencing and RNA sequencing, RNA was extracted from PBMCs using TRIzol. The diagnosis of Graves' disease followed American Thyroid Association guidelines. Patients for the study were recruited at an endocrinology department in Xi'an, China. Each patient gave around 9 milliliters of peripheral blood, collected in an EDTA anticoagulant tube. Ficoll Paque Plus density gradient separation was used to isolate PBMCs, and no further T cell sorting was done. An Agilent 2100 Bioanalyzer and agarose gel were used to check RNA quality, and a NanoDrop 2000 was used to measure RNA concentration. The CDR3 measures 13 amino acids from cysteine to phenylalanine. CDR3 DNA only is kept here, 39 bases in frame from base 1. The germline V gene (reference sequence) gives CDR1 as LGHDT and CDR2 as YNNKEL. The V end loses 4 bases and the J end loses 3 bases, and a stretch of 10 bases separates them.

This clonotype was recorded a few times. Its antigen remains undetermined. Base-call qualities are not available, and no considerably larger clone is one nucleotide away. The clonotype originates from a female donor with Graves disease. The rearranged segments are TRBV3-1 and TRBJ2-7, with the D gene call left open. The sample was peripheral blood mononuclear cells (PBMCs), taken when the disease was refractory, from a patient treated with antithyroid drugs. The CDR3 has the sequence CASSPNTFYEQYF. In nucleotide form, the sequence is TGTGCCAGCAGCCCGAACACCTTCTACGAGCAGTACTTC.